Following are 21 T cell receptor beta chains from one sample sequenced in a study of technical replicates of blood from a few donors (dated by TCRdb to the late 2010s). The library came from the immunoSEQ multiplex PCR assay. Entries here come from immuneACCESS through TCRdb and include only in-frame sequences with V and J called. Some clones fail to appear in such tables; in the studies checked, an unresolved V gene covers under half of the shortfall, and the cause of the remainder is unknown. The sample profile shows about 75,000 clones; roughly nine tenths of them were found once. The ten largest make up about 0.36% of the sample. Sequenced material: T cells isolated from PBMCs. These TCRs come from a human donor in good health. Some clones in this sample may be carry-over from other donors' samples.

The rearrangement uses TRBV6-4 and TRBJ2-5; D perhaps matches TRBD1 (6 bases). Per the germline V gene, CDR1 is MRHNA and CDR2 is SNTAGT. The V end was cut by 4 bases, the J end by 5 bases, with 8 bases between. The CDR3 contains 12 residues. CDR3 bases: TGTGCCAGCAGTGGAAGGGGGGAGACCCAGTACTTC. Protein sequence: CASSGRGETQYF.

The V call is TRBV28, the J call TRBJ1-1; D ambiguous. V shed 5 bases and J shed 5 bases, with 18 bases lying between them. This CDR3 has 15 residues. Germline CDR1 reads MDHEN; CDR2 reads SYDVKM. The CDR3 nucleotides read TGTGCCAGCAGTCACCCCACGGGAGAAGGTACTGAAGCTTTCTTT. Translating it yields CASSHPTGEGTEAFF.

The gene calls are TRBV6-1 and TRBJ2-4; D is uncertain. Germline CDR1 is MNHNS and CDR2 is SASEGT. V shed 1 base and J shed 1 base, with 11 bases lying between them. The CDR3 has 16 residues. CDR3 sequence reads: CASSEVGSLAKNIQYF. The CDR3 region has the DNA TGTGCCAGCAGTGAAGTGGGCTCTCTGGCCAAAAACATTCAGTACTTC.

The rearrangement joins TRBV19 to TRBJ2-7, with 8 bases matching TRBD1. In germline, CDR1 is LNHDA, CDR2 SQIVND (reference sequence). The length of the CDR3 is 12 residues. The V gene end was trimmed by 8 bases and the J gene end by 3 bases; junction bases not matched to a gene: 3. CDR3 nucleotides: TGTGCCAGTGGAGACAGGGGCTACGAGCAGTACTTC. Translation gives CASGDRGYEQYF.

The CDR3 reads CASSSGLAGPYEQYF. CDR3 bases: TGCGCCAGCAGCTCTGGACTAGCGGGTCCCTACGAGCAGTACTTC. The J gene is TRBJ2-7, the V gene TRBV5-1, with TRBD2 matching over 11 bases. Germline V gene data show CDR1 as SGHRS and CDR2 as YFSETQ. After removal of 3 bases from V and 2 bases from J, the junction contained 4 bases not matched to a gene. The CDR3 is 15 amino acids.

The chain has TRBV4-1 and TRBJ2-4; 7 positions match TRBD2. J was trimmed by 0 bases and V by 0 bases; bases with no gene match: 8. CDR3 size: 18 residues. The germline CDR1 and CDR2 sequences are MGHRA and YSYEKL. The CDR3 DNA reads TGCGCCAGCAGCCAAGAGCTCCCGGGAGGACTAGCCAAAAACATTCAGTACTTC. The encoded protein is CASSQELPGGLAKNIQYF.

J is TRBJ2-3 and V is TRBV7-3, with TRBD1 matching 9 bases. The CDR3 runs 16 residues. The J segment lost 5 bases and the V segment lost 5 bases, leaving 11 bases of the junction unmatched. The germline V gene has CDR1 SGHTA and CDR2 FQGTGA. This chain's CDR3 is CASSRGDRVPQDTQYF. As DNA, the CDR3 is TGTGCCAGCAGCCGAGGGGACAGGGTACCTCAAGATACGCAGTATTTT.

The chain links TRBV9 to TRBJ2-1; a weak D match, TRBD2 (7 bases). This CDR3 contains 16 residues. Germline V CDR1 and CDR2: SGDLS, YYNGEE. V lost 4 bases, J lost 7 bases, and 21 bases lay in between. DNA for the CDR3: TGTGCCAGCAGCAATACCCTGGGGGGGGCACAAAATGAGCAGTTCTTC. Its protein product is CASSNTLGGAQNEQFF.

The chain joins TRBV5-1 to TRBJ2-7; 15 bases line up with TRBD2. The length of the CDR3 is 18 residues. V gave up 0 bases and J gave up 2 bases; unmatched junction bases: 6. Per germline, CDR1 SGHRS and CDR2 YFSETQ. The CDR3 protein is CASSLGTSGRAYPYEQYF. The CDR3 nucleotides read TGCGCCAGCAGCTTGGGGACTAGCGGGAGGGCCTATCCCTACGAGCAGTACTTC.

This clone appeared once. J is TRBJ2-5 and V is TRBV10-3; perhaps TRBD1 as D (6 bases). Germline V CDR1 and CDR2: ENHRY, SYGVKD. V lost 4 bases, J lost 3 bases, and 12 bases lay in between. This CDR3 is built from 14 residues. DNA of the CDR3: TGTGCCATCAGTGGGACAGAGGGTAAAGAGACCCAGTACTTC. This encodes CAISGTEGKETQYF.

This chain links TRBV27 with TRBJ2-2; 13 positions agree with TRBD2. The CDR3 consists of 19 residues. The V gene's germline CDR1 is MNHEY and CDR2 SMNVEV (reference sequence). V lost 3 bases and J lost 3; bases outside the gene matches: 10. The CDR3 sequence is CASSFGVPGLAGHTGELFF. CDR3 bases: TGTGCCAGCAGTTTTGGGGTCCCGGGACTAGCGGGGCACACCGGGGAGCTGTTTTTT.

This clone was observed once. V is TRBV2 and J is TRBJ2-6; a weak D match, TRBD1 (5 bases). This CDR3 comprises 14 residues. Between the trimmed V and J ends, which lost 7 bases and 2 bases, there was a span of 9 bases. Germline V gives CDR1 SNHLY, CDR2 FYNNEI. CDR3 DNA: TGTGCCAGCACGTTCAGGGCTGGGGCCAACGTCCTGACTTTC. Translation: CASTFRAGANVLTF.

The chain links TRBV28 to TRBJ2-7; TRBD2 agrees at 7 bases. Trimming cost V 1 base and J 6 bases; bases outside gene matches: 6. Germline V lookup: CDR1 MDHEN, CDR2 SYDVKM. The CDR3 extends over 14 amino acids. CDR3 protein: CASSLFAGAGEQYF. CDR3 in DNA: TGTGCCAGCAGTTTATTCGCGGGAGCAGGCGAGCAGTACTTC.

The chain joins TRBV4-2 to TRBJ2-7; 7 positions match TRBD1. CDR3 length equals 17 residues. Trimming at V came to 0 bases and at J to 4 bases, leaving 12 bases not matched to a gene. The germline CDR1 and CDR2 sequences are LGHNA and YNFKEQ. CDR3 DNA sequence: TGTGCCAGCAGCCAAGAGCCACCCCGACAGGGCCCTTACGAGCAGTACTTC. It codes for CASSQEPPRQGPYEQYF.

The J gene is TRBJ2-2, the V gene TRBV27; D is uncertain. The CDR3 is 14 residues long. The germline V gene encodes CDR1 MNHEY and CDR2 SMNVEV (reference sequence). Trimming took off 5 bases at V and 0 bases at J, with 7 bases between the two ends. CDR3 residues: CASSPRSNTGELFF. CDR3 coding DNA: TGTGCCAGCAGTCCCAGGTCGAACACCGGGGAGCTGTTTTTT.

This clone was detected only once. The chain carries TRBV9 and TRBJ2-1; D unresolved. The CDR3 spans 11 residues. CDR1 is SGDLS and CDR2 is YYNGEE in the germline V gene. V was shortened by 1 base and J by 9 bases, with 5 bases between the two germline ends. Here the CDR3 reads CASSVHSEQFF. CDR3 nucleotide sequence: TGTGCCAGCAGCGTACACAGTGAGCAGTTCTTC.

The rearrangement uses TRBV5-4 and TRBJ1-2; D might be TRBD1 (5 bases). The CDR3 runs 19 residues. Germline V gene lookup returns CDR1 SGHNT and CDR2 YYREEE (reference sequence). The ends were cut back, 0 bases at V and 0 bases at J, with 21 bases in the middle. CDR3: CASSLERGTGPGANYGYTF. CDR3 in DNA: TGTGCCAGCAGCTTGGAGAGAGGGACCGGCCCGGGAGCTAACTATGGCTACACCTTC.

The table lists this clone with a few counts. The chain recombines TRBV4-1 with TRBJ1-1, with TRBD1 matching over 10 bases. Looked up from germline, CDR1 is MGHRA and CDR2 is YSYEKL. V trimming: 5 bases; J trimming: 0 bases; junction bases outside the gene matches: 6. The CDR3 has 16 amino acids. This chain's CDR3 is CASSARTGGVNTEAFF. DNA of the CDR3: TGCGCCAGCAGCGCACGGACAGGGGGAGTGAACACTGAAGCTTTCTTT.

The chain recombines TRBV14 with TRBJ2-1, with D hard to call. CDR1 SGHDN and CDR2 FVKESK come from the germline V gene. CDR3 length: 13 amino acids. The ends were cut back, 1 base at V and 5 bases at J, with 6 bases in the middle. Here the CDR3 DNA reads TGTGCCAGCAGCCAAGTACTTAACAATGAGCAGTTCTTC. Protein sequence: CASSQVLNNEQFF.

V usage is TRBV10-3 and J usage is TRBJ2-7; 7 bases match TRBD2. CDR1 ENHRY and CDR2 SYGVKD come from the germline V gene. With 3 bases clipped from V and 7 bases from J, the junction kept 18 bases outside the gene matches. This CDR3 spans 17 amino acids. The CDR3 sequence is CAISDGAGVPAVSEQYF. In nucleotides, the CDR3 is TGTGCCATCAGTGACGGGGCGGGAGTCCCGGCAGTAAGTGAGCAGTACTTC.

This chain links TRBV4-1 with TRBJ2-1, with a weak D call TRBD1 (7 bases). Germline lookup yields CDR1 MGHRA and CDR2 YSYEKL. This CDR3 region has 17 residues. The V end was cut by 6 bases, the J end by 2 bases, with 20 bases between. The CDR3 coding sequence is TGCGCCAGCAGGGTAGGTCAGGGGGGAGGCCCCTACAATGAGCAGTTCTTC. This gives the protein CASRVGQGGGPYNEQFF.